This T cell receptor beta chain was sequenced during a study of blood T cell repertoires in COVID-19. This CDR3 has 14 amino acids. The germline V gene has CDR1 SGHNT and CDR2 YYREEE (reference sequence). The trim removed 5 bases at V and 5 bases at J, leaving 4 bases unmatched. This table comes from immunoSEQ multiplex PCR, and its TCRdb copy is limited to in-frame clones, with some not included. This sample has about 200,000 clones, with roughly 88% found just once. Sequencing was done on a sample of peripheral blood. V is TRBV5-4 and J is TRBJ1-6; 7 bases agree with TRBD1. The receptor's source is a man between 18 and 35 years old with active or convalescent COVID-19. CDR3 protein: CASSSQGDNSPLHF. The CDR3 region has the DNA TGTGCCAGCAGTTCCCAGGGGGATAATTCACCCCTCCACTTT.